These T cell receptor beta chains were read from a single sample in a study of blood T cell repertoires in COVID-19. Measured with immunoSEQ multiplex PCR; TCRdb has only the in-frame clones, and not every one. This repertoire shows tens of thousands of clones, 77% found once; its top ten account for approximately 2.3%. Sequences were obtained from peripheral blood. These receptors were collected from a man aged 70 or older with COVID-19, enrolled during active disease. The CDR3 runs from the conserved cysteine through the conserved F or W. The order of the fields is V gene, clone size, J gene, D gene, CDR3 protein, CDR3 DNA. D genes are given only for firm matches. Only part of the rows carry a size: once, few, many, or a class if the clone is expanded.

v_call: TRBV7-3
clone_size: .
j_call: TRBJ2-1
d_call: TRBD2
cdr3_aa: CASSLGGRANEQFF
cdr3_nt: TGTGCCAGCAGCTTAGGCGGGAGGGCCAATGAGCAGTTCTTC

v_call: TRBV29-1
clone_size: .
j_call: TRBJ2-7
d_call: TRBD1
cdr3_aa: CSGQGYNSYEQYF
cdr3_nt: TGCAGCGGACAGGGGTATAACTCCTACGAGCAGTACTTC

v_call: TRBV21-1
clone_size: .
j_call: TRBJ2-2
d_call: .
cdr3_aa: CASSAPTGTNVKGGTGELFF
cdr3_nt: TGTGCCAGCAGCGCCCCGACCGGGACTAATGTAAAGGGCGGGACCGGGGAGCTGTTTTTT

v_call: TRBV28
clone_size: .
j_call: TRBJ1-1
d_call: .
cdr3_aa: CASSPDRDGGNTEAFF
cdr3_nt: TGTGCCAGCAGTCCAGACCGCGACGGAGGGAACACTGAAGCTTTCTTT

v_call: TRBV3-1/TRBV3-2
clone_size: once
j_call: TRBJ2-1
d_call: .
cdr3_aa: CASTSTLGGAEQFF
cdr3_nt: TGTGCCAGCACCTCTACACTAGGGGGTGCTGAGCAGTTCTTC

v_call: TRBV3-1/TRBV3-2
clone_size: .
j_call: TRBJ2-5
d_call: .
cdr3_aa: CASRAEFGETQYF
cdr3_nt: TGTGCCAGCAGGGCGGAGTTCGGTGAGACCCAGTACTTC

v_call: TRBV6-6
clone_size: .
j_call: TRBJ1-5
d_call: TRBD1
cdr3_aa: CASSEGQDGNQPQHF
cdr3_nt: TGTGCCAGCAGCGAGGGACAGGATGGCAATCAGCCCCAGCATTTT

v_call: TRBV15
clone_size: .
j_call: TRBJ2-5
d_call: .
cdr3_aa: CATSRDRTAQETQYF
cdr3_nt: TGTGCCACCAGCAGGGACCGGACAGCACAAGAGACCCAGTACTTC

v_call: TRBV5-4
clone_size: .
j_call: TRBJ2-1
d_call: .
cdr3_aa: CASSPQSGHNEQFF
cdr3_nt: TGTGCCAGCAGCCCCCAAAGCGGCCACAATGAGCAGTTCTTC

v_call: TRBV21-1
clone_size: once
j_call: TRBJ2-7
d_call: .
cdr3_aa: CASSSPETFTYEQYF
cdr3_nt: TGTGCCAGCAGCTCCCCGGAGACTTTCACCTACGAGCAGTACTTC

v_call: TRBV4-3
clone_size: .
j_call: TRBJ1-4
d_call: .
cdr3_aa: CASSPRDSYGKLFF
cdr3_nt: TGCGCCAGCAGCCCTCGGGACTCCTACGGAAAACTGTTTTTT

v_call: TRBV6-1
clone_size: .
j_call: TRBJ1-1
d_call: .
cdr3_aa: CASSEDGQRAFF
cdr3_nt: TGTGCCAGCAGTGAAGATGGACAAAGAGCTTTCTTT

v_call: TRBV11-1
clone_size: .
j_call: TRBJ2-7
d_call: .
cdr3_aa: CASSPQTSSYEQYF
cdr3_nt: TGTGCCAGCAGCCCACAGACTAGCTCCTACGAGCAGTACTTC

v_call: TRBV29-1
clone_size: .
j_call: TRBJ2-1
d_call: .
cdr3_aa: CSVFSREVHEQFF
cdr3_nt: TGCAGCGTTTTTTCCAGGGAAGTTCATGAGCAGTTCTTC

v_call: TRBV11-1
clone_size: .
j_call: TRBJ2-1
d_call: .
cdr3_aa: CASSWEVKTGEQFF
cdr3_nt: TGTGCCAGCAGCTGGGAGGTGAAGACCGGTGAGCAGTTCTTC

v_call: TRBV11-2
clone_size: once
j_call: TRBJ1-1
d_call: .
cdr3_aa: CASSFAGGGTEAFF
cdr3_nt: TGTGCCAGCAGCTTCGCGGGAGGGGGCACTGAAGCTTTCTTT

v_call: TRBV6-5
clone_size: .
j_call: TRBJ1-5
d_call: .
cdr3_aa: CASRPGQLNQPQHF
cdr3_nt: TGTGCCAGCAGACCCGGACAGTTGAATCAGCCCCAGCATTTT

v_call: TRBV3-1/TRBV3-2
clone_size: once
j_call: TRBJ1-2
d_call: .
cdr3_aa: CASSQVGGADGYTF
cdr3_nt: TGTGCCAGCAGCCAAGTCGGGGGGGCGGATGGCTACACCTTC

v_call: TRBV14
clone_size: once
j_call: TRBJ2-1
d_call: .
cdr3_aa: CASSQEYALGQFF
cdr3_nt: TGTGCCAGCAGCCAAGAGTATGCACTAGGGCAGTTCTTC

v_call: TRBV7-2
clone_size: .
j_call: TRBJ2-3
d_call: .
cdr3_aa: CASSLGGTDTQYF
cdr3_nt: TGTGCCAGCAGCCTAGGAGGGACAGATACGCAGTATTTT

v_call: TRBV7-3
clone_size: .
j_call: TRBJ2-1
d_call: TRBD2
cdr3_aa: CASSLSGGRVEQFF
cdr3_nt: TGTGCCAGCAGCTTAAGCGGCGGGAGGGTTGAGCAGTTCTTC

v_call: TRBV5-1
clone_size: medium-sized
j_call: TRBJ2-7
d_call: TRBD1
cdr3_aa: CASSSGTGENYEQYF
cdr3_nt: TGCGCCAGCAGCTCCGGGACAGGGGAGAACTACGAGCAGTACTTC

v_call: TRBV5-1
clone_size: few
j_call: TRBJ2-7
d_call: .
cdr3_aa: CASSLEGTDEQYF
cdr3_nt: TGCGCCAGCAGCTTGGAGGGGACTGACGAGCAGTACTTC

v_call: TRBV30
clone_size: .
j_call: TRBJ2-7
d_call: .
cdr3_aa: CAWSRRGLFEQYF
cdr3_nt: TGTGCCTGGAGTAGGAGGGGCTTGTTTGAGCAGTACTTC

v_call: TRBV6-1
clone_size: .
j_call: TRBJ1-5
d_call: .
cdr3_aa: CASSEEGVSGNQPQHF
cdr3_nt: TGTGCCAGCAGTGAAGAAGGAGTTTCCGGAAATCAGCCCCAGCATTTT

v_call: TRBV5-1
clone_size: .
j_call: TRBJ1-1
d_call: .
cdr3_aa: CASSETQGRGTEAFF
cdr3_nt: TGCGCCAGCAGCGAAACGCAGGGGAGGGGGACTGAAGCTTTCTTT

v_call: TRBV9
clone_size: .
j_call: TRBJ2-2
d_call: .
cdr3_aa: CASSPDWGGAGELFF
cdr3_nt: TGTGCCAGCAGCCCGGACTGGGGAGGAGCCGGGGAGCTGTTTTTT

v_call: TRBV7-9
clone_size: .
j_call: TRBJ1-2
d_call: TRBD1
cdr3_aa: CASSLIGTGGYGYTF
cdr3_nt: TGTGCCAGCAGCTTAATCGGGACAGGGGGCTATGGCTACACCTTC

v_call: TRBV19
clone_size: .
j_call: TRBJ1-1
d_call: .
cdr3_aa: CASSRTVFTEAFF
cdr3_nt: TGTGCCAGTAGTAGGACAGTTTTCACTGAAGCTTTCTTT

v_call: TRBV4-3
clone_size: few
j_call: TRBJ2-3
d_call: TRBD2
cdr3_aa: CASSQEIGLAGGPGDTQYF
cdr3_nt: TGCGCCAGCAGCCAAGAGATAGGACTAGCGGGAGGGCCGGGGGATACGCAGTATTTT

v_call: TRBV5-4
clone_size: .
j_call: TRBJ2-2
d_call: TRBD1
cdr3_aa: CASSHSGTETGELFF
cdr3_nt: TGTGCCAGCAGCCACTCCGGGACAGAGACCGGGGAGCTGTTTTTT

v_call: TRBV7-8
clone_size: .
j_call: TRBJ1-3
d_call: TRBD1
cdr3_aa: CASRTTRGKGNTIYF
cdr3_nt: TGTGCCAGCAGAACCACCAGGGGGAAAGGAAACACCATATATTTT

v_call: TRBV19
clone_size: .
j_call: TRBJ1-5
d_call: .
cdr3_aa: CASSWPGQPQHF
cdr3_nt: TGTGCCAGTAGTTGGCCGGGGCAGCCCCAGCATTTT

v_call: TRBV19
clone_size: .
j_call: TRBJ1-5
d_call: TRBD1
cdr3_aa: CASSIDRQGFSNQPQHF
cdr3_nt: TGTGCCAGTAGTATAGACCGACAGGGATTTAGCAATCAGCCCCAGCATTTT